This T cell receptor beta chain was identified in a study of blood T cells in healthy people across ages. Germline V lookup: CDR1 SGHAT, CDR2 FQNNGV. The J segment lost 6 bases and the V segment lost 5 bases, leaving 9 bases of the junction unmatched. The CDR3 has 15 amino acids. Findings and caveats of the study: Naive CD4+ cells and diversity were both higher in long-lived donors than in aged donors.

About this clonotype: The target antigen is unknown.

The second PCR ran roughly 7 to 12 cycles with a sample-barcoded 5' primer and J-beta primers. One entry per CDR3 protein, called by TCRdb with MiXCR from the 5' RACE reads. There are 600,000 to 1,000,000 distinct CDR3 sequences in the sample; roughly 60% occur only once, and about 20% lies in the top ten. This TCR derives from a man under 40 in good health. Sequenced sample: blood. The rearrangement uses TRBV11-2 and TRBJ2-1; 8 bases align to TRBD1. The CDR3 sequence is CASSTTGQGSNEQFF. Written as DNA, the CDR3 is TGTGCCAGCAGCACGACTGGACAGGGAAGCAATGAGCAGTTCTTC.